A selection of T cell receptor beta chains follows, all from one sample in a study of cytomegalovirus exposure and HLA in healthy donors. Measured with immunoSEQ multiplex PCR; TCRdb has only the in-frame clones, and not every one. The ten top clones account for less than 0.75%, within a sample of around 27,000 clones. The sequenced material came from PBMCs. The receptors were gathered from a man aged 25-45 years in good health and CMV-seronegative. Both conserved end residues are part of each CDR3.

V gene: TRBV6-1
J gene: TRBJ2-7
CDR3 protein: CASRLTGSYEQYF

V gene: TRBV4-3
J gene: TRBJ2-7
CDR3 protein: CASSRDRGPSYEQYF

V gene: TRBV27
J gene: TRBJ1-1
CDR3 protein: CASSFLWTPNTEAFF

V gene: TRBV6-6
J gene: TRBJ1-1
CDR3 protein: CASRPPGLNTEAFF

V gene: TRBV18
J gene: TRBJ1-2
CDR3 protein: CASSLVETAYGYTF

V gene: TRBV29-1
J gene: TRBJ1-2
CDR3 protein: CSAFATGGEGGYTF

V gene: TRBV5-5
J gene: TRBJ2-7
CDR3 protein: CASSPGSGRWYEQYF

V gene: TRBV5-4
J gene: TRBJ2-3
CDR3 protein: CASSRGLAGGTSTDTQYF

V gene: TRBV28
J gene: TRBJ2-5
CDR3 protein: CASSLIPGGTQYF

V gene: TRBV6-5
J gene: TRBJ1-2
CDR3 protein: CASSLAAHYGYTF

V gene: TRBV27
J gene: TRBJ2-3
CDR3 protein: CASVPITKREFTDTQYF

V gene: TRBV28
J gene: TRBJ1-5
CDR3 protein: CASSPGTLGQPQHF

V gene: TRBV6-1
J gene: TRBJ2-3
CDR3 protein: CASSESLAGITDTQYF

V gene: TRBV29-1
J gene: .
CDR3 protein: CSVDSGAHEQYF

V gene: TRBV6-1
J gene: TRBJ1-2
CDR3 protein: CASSEVWTGRTYGYTF

V gene: TRBV5-1
J gene: TRBJ1-2
CDR3 protein: CASSLNFWDRGYGYTF

V gene: TRBV7-6
J gene: TRBJ2-7
CDR3 protein: CASSLAYGRGNEQYF

V gene: TRBV9
J gene: TRBJ2-2
CDR3 protein: CASSLSTGNGELFF

V gene: TRBV5-4
J gene: TRBJ2-1
CDR3 protein: CASSLRLAVNNEQFF

V gene: TRBV5-1
J gene: TRBJ1-4
CDR3 protein: CASSLGQGREKLFF

V gene: TRBV6-5
J gene: TRBJ1-1
CDR3 protein: CASRGGLDTEAFF

V gene: TRBV29-1
J gene: TRBJ2-3
CDR3 protein: CSVTRTSGSTDTQYF

V gene: TRBV5-5
J gene: TRBJ2-7
CDR3 protein: CASRSSERDEQYF

V gene: TRBV9
J gene: TRBJ2-1
CDR3 protein: CASSTRLASYNEQFF

V gene: TRBV30
J gene: TRBJ1-2
CDR3 protein: CAWSGQVSYTF

V gene: TRBV11-1
J gene: TRBJ2-3
CDR3 protein: CASSPDRTSGGADTQYF

V gene: TRBV11-3
J gene: TRBJ2-1
CDR3 protein: CASSLEAGDTEQFF

V gene: TRBV2
J gene: TRBJ1-6
CDR3 protein: CASSEAAGYNSPLHF

V gene: TRBV28
J gene: TRBJ2-2
CDR3 protein: CASSWERGRTNTGELFF

V gene: TRBV6-5
J gene: TRBJ1-1
CDR3 protein: CAIIRGTEAFF

V gene: TRBV5-1
J gene: TRBJ2-3
CDR3 protein: CASRSLGRGVADTQYF

V gene: TRBV5-1
J gene: TRBJ2-5
CDR3 protein: CASSLRAISGSGEWRETQYF

V gene: TRBV5-6
J gene: TRBJ1-1
CDR3 protein: CASTSGGDTEAFF

V gene: TRBV19
J gene: TRBJ2-7
CDR3 protein: CASRATGAGYEQYF

V gene: TRBV7-9
J gene: TRBJ1-1
CDR3 protein: CASSSLQGLNTEAFF

V gene: TRBV11-2
J gene: TRBJ2-1
CDR3 protein: CASSLDVAGTRSGEQFF

V gene: TRBV6-1
J gene: TRBJ2-3
CDR3 protein: CASSASSGGSDTQYF

V gene: TRBV10-3
J gene: TRBJ2-1
CDR3 protein: CAISEQGQQREQFF

V gene: TRBV6-5
J gene: TRBJ1-5
CDR3 protein: CASSRDTDQPQHF

V gene: TRBV5-1
J gene: TRBJ2-2
CDR3 protein: CASSFRAGVAGELFF

V gene: TRBV5-1
J gene: TRBJ1-2
CDR3 protein: CASSPLGQGGYTF